This T cell receptor (beta chain) was sequenced in a study of T cell repertoires in aging, cancer and after chemotherapy. Whole-study findings and limits: Untreated cancer patients had significantly lower blood TCR diversity than age-matched healthy donors.

The template was genomic DNA from peripheral blood, not RNA. Concerning this clonotype itself: Its specificity is not known.

Multiplex touch-down PCR with TRB-A/B primers amplified rearranged V-D-J TRB sequences. TCRdb processed the multiplex PCR reads anew with MiXCR; each CDR3 protein has one entry. This table holds 2,500 to 3,500 distinct CDR3 sequences, roughly a third found once. Germline assignment: CDR1 MNHEY and CDR2 SVGAGI. Trimming took 5 bases from V and 4 from J; bases not matched to a gene: 9. The CDR3 spans 16 residues. Sequences were obtained from blood. The chain couples TRBV6-5 to TRBJ2-5, with TRBD2 matching 11 bases. The receptor comes from a human donor with a solid tumor. The DNA for the CDR3 is TGTGCCAGCAGTGTAACTAGCGGGGGAATAGGAGAGACCCAGTACTTC. It encodes CASSVTSGGIGETQYF.